The 18 T cell receptor beta chains below all came from one sample that was sequenced in a study of cytomegalovirus exposure and HLA in healthy donors. The PCR made use of 60 Vbeta and 13 Jbeta primers. TCRdb keeps only in-frame clones here, not all; method: immunoSEQ multiplex PCR. The data show around 170,000 clones, with approximately 80% seen just once and around 1.6% held by the top ten. Specimen: PBMCs. All receptors come from a woman aged 18-35 years in good health and CMV-seronegative.

This chain joins TRBV5-4 and TRBJ2-2, with D possibly matching TRBD2 (5 bases). Per germline, CDR1 SGHNT and CDR2 YYREEE (reference sequence). The CDR3 is made up of 12 amino acids. Trimming stripped 0 bases from V and 14 bases from J, with 11 bases between. The CDR3 protein is CASSLGGLPLFF. CDR3 DNA sequence: TGTGCCAGCAGCTTGGGCGGGCTCCCCCTGTTTTTT.

The chain has TRBV9 and TRBJ2-3; 7 bases map to TRBD1. CDR3 size: 16 residues. J was trimmed by 4 bases and V by 4 bases; bases with no gene match: 12. The germline V gene encodes CDR1 SGDLS and CDR2 YYNGEE. The CDR3 here is CASSPSITGAADTQYF. CDR3 coding DNA: TGTGCCAGCAGCCCTAGCATCACAGGGGCCGCAGATACGCAGTATTTT.

This chain links TRBV7-9 with TRBJ2-3; TRBD2 agrees at 14 bases. Germline CDR1 reads SEHNR; CDR2 reads FQNEAQ (reference sequence). The CDR3 contains 17 residues. Trimming cost V 5 bases and J 1 base; bases outside gene matches: 5. Here the CDR3 DNA reads TGTGCCAGCAGCCGGACTAGCGGGGGGCGGGGCACAGATACGCAGTATTTT. This codes for CASSRTSGGRGTDTQYF.

Notes on this clone: This sample also contains other DNA sequences that code for the same CDR3. CDR3 bases: TGTGCCAGCAGTTACTCGACGCGAGGGAACACTGAAGCTTTCTTT. This gives the protein CASSYSTRGNTEAFF. This chain joins TRBV6-5 and TRBJ1-1; the D is unclear. The CDR3 runs to 15 residues. Trimming pared 0 bases from V and 1 base from J, leaving 9 bases between. Germline V gene lookup returns CDR1 MNHEY and CDR2 SVGAGI.

The rearrangement joins TRBV29-1 to TRBJ2-3, with D possibly TRBD2 on 6 matching bases. V lost 6 bases, J lost 0 bases, and 16 bases lay in between. The CDR3 has 15 residues. Germline CDR1 is SQVTM and CDR2 is ANQGSEA. The CDR3 loop is CSVTGRELSTDTQYF. The CDR3 DNA sequence: TGCAGCGTAACCGGGAGAGAGCTTAGCACAGATACGCAGTATTTT.

The rearrangement joins TRBV14 to TRBJ1-1, with a possible D match to TRBD1 (6 bases). The V and J ends lost 5 bases and 0 bases respectively, with 16 bases between them. The CDR3 extends over 16 amino acids. Germline lookup yields CDR1 SGHDN and CDR2 FVKESK. The CDR3 bases are TGTGCCAGCAGCGCCACAGGGAGGGGGATGAACACTGAAGCTTTCTTT. Protein product: CASSATGRGMNTEAFF.

A remark on this clone: The junction does not match germline at one end; this may be a read error. J is TRBJ1-2 and V is TRBV6-1; 7 bases line up with TRBD1. The CDR3 consists of 12 residues. Germline loops: CDR1 MNHNS, CDR2 SASEGT. The CDR3 spells CASSERKGTEHF. The CDR3 coding sequence is TGTGCCAGCAGTGAGAGGAAAGGGACAGAACATTTC.

The rearrangement uses TRBV28 and TRBJ1-3, with no clear D. The CDR3 sequence is 14 residues long. V dropped 5 bases and J dropped 4 bases, with 12 bases sitting between them. In germline, CDR1 is MDHEN, CDR2 SYDVKM. CDR3: CASSRYGSGNTIYF. The CDR3 DNA sequence: TGTGCCAGCAGTCGTTACGGGAGCGGAAACACCATATATTTT.

This clone has more than one count but fewer than ten. The chain employs TRBV7-9 and TRBJ2-7, with TRBD1 identical over 9 bases. Trimming removed 1 base from V and 3 bases from J; junction bases left unmatched: 4. The CDR3 is 15 residues long. Germline-derived CDR1 and CDR2 are SEHNR and FQNEAQ (reference sequence). The CDR3 reads CASSLVGTGNYEQYF. The CDR3 region has the DNA TGTGCCAGCAGCTTAGTTGGGACAGGGAACTACGAGCAGTACTTC.

This chain joins TRBV25-1 and TRBJ1-1; the match to TRBD1 covers 10 bases. After removal of 10 bases from V and 4 bases from J, the junction contained 6 bases not matched to a gene. Germline loops: CDR1 MGHDK, CDR2 SYGVNS. CDR3 length: 13 amino acids. DNA of the CDR3: TGTGCCACCTCGACAGGGGGCATCACTGAAGCTTTCTTT. Its translation is CATSTGGITEAFF.

The rearrangement uses TRBV29-1 and TRBJ1-2, with 7 bases identical to TRBD1. Germline V CDR1 and CDR2: SQVTM, ANQGSEA. CDR3 length: 13 amino acids. V trimming: 5 bases; J trimming: 4 bases; junction bases outside the gene matches: 7. The CDR3 loop is CSVPRGGFYGYTF. The CDR3 region has the DNA TGCAGCGTTCCCCGAGGGGGCTTCTATGGCTACACCTTC.

The chain joins TRBV6-5 to TRBJ1-2; D is uncertain. CDR1 and CDR2 (germline): MNHEY, SVGAGI. This CDR3 is built from 13 residues. Trimming cost V 5 bases and J 4 bases, with 11 bases left between them. The CDR3 spells CASSPLVSYGYTF. The CDR3 nucleotides are TGTGCCAGCAGTCCCCTAGTATCCTATGGCTACACCTTC.

The chain uses TRBV9 and TRBJ1-5; 7 bases match TRBD1. The CDR3 consists of 15 residues. Germline V lookup: CDR1 SGDLS, CDR2 YYNGEE. V was pared by 3 bases and J by 7 bases, with 10 bases of the junction left unmatched. CDR3 bases: TGTGCCAGCAGCGAGGGGGCTAGCGCATACCAGCCCCAGCATTTT. It codes for CASSEGASAYQPQHF.

The chain recombines TRBV19 with TRBJ1-5; maybe TRBD1 (6 bases). The CDR3 extends over 14 amino acids. The germline V gene encodes CDR1 LNHDA and CDR2 SQIVND (reference sequence). Trimming removed 2 bases at V and 5 bases at J, with 10 bases between. CDR3 sequence reads: CASSIRTADQPQHF. The CDR3 region has the DNA TGTGCCAGTAGTATAAGGACAGCCGATCAGCCCCAGCATTTT.

This clone was counted once. The V gene is TRBV10-3, the J gene TRBJ2-7, with 7 bases aligning to TRBD2. Germline CDR1 is ENHRY and CDR2 is SYGVKD. This CDR3 comprises 14 residues. V lost 3 bases to trimming and J lost 2 bases; unmatched junction nucleotides: 4. In nucleotides, the CDR3 is TGTGCCATCAGTGAATGGGGGGGGGCCTACGAGCAGTACTTC. This translates into CAISEWGGAYEQYF.

V and J are TRBV28 and TRBJ2-5, with D perhaps TRBD2 (7 bases). The J call could be wrong; TRBJ2-7 is a better fit for the DNA end. Germline values: CDR1 MDHEN, CDR2 SYDVKM. CDR3 size: 15 residues. The chain's CDR3 is CASSSISGGPYEQYF. The CDR3, as DNA: TGTGCCAGCAGTTCTATATCGGGGGGCCCTTACGAGCAGTACTTC.

This chain joins TRBV7-8 and TRBJ1-2, with 12 bases matching TRBD1. Germline CDR1 is SGHVS and CDR2 is FQNEAQ. The CDR3 totals 15 residues. V was clipped by 3 bases and J by 4 bases; unmatched bases: 3. The CDR3, as DNA: TGTGCCAGCAGCTTCCGGGACAGGGGGCCCTATGGCTACACCTTC. Protein sequence: CASSFRDRGPYGYTF.

V is TRBV5-1 and J is TRBJ2-2, with 7 nucleotides matching TRBD2. The germline CDR1 and CDR2 sequences are SGHRS and YFSETQ. The V segment lost 0 bases and the J segment 4 bases; nucleotides outside the gene matches: 12. The CDR3 consists of 18 residues. CDR3 in DNA: TGCGCCAGCAGCTTGGGCTTTGGAGCGGGGATTGTCACCGGGGAGCTGTTTTTT. This encodes CASSLGFGAGIVTGELFF.